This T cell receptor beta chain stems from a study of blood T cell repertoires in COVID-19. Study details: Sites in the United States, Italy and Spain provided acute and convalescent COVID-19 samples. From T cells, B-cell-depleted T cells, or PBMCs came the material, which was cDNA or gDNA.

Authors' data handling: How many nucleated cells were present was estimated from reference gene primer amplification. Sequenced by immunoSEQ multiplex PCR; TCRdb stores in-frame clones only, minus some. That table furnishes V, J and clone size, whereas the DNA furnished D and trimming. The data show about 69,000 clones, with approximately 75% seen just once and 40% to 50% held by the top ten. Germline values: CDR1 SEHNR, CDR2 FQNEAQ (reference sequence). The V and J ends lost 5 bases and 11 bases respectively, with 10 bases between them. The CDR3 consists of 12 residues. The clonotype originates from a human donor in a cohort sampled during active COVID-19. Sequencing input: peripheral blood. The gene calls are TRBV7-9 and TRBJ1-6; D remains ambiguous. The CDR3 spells CASSPDYPPLHF. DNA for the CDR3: TGTGCCAGCAGCCCTGACTACCCACCCCTCCACTTT.